Listed here are 32 T cell receptor beta chains from one sample, sequenced in a study of T cells after yellow fever vaccination. In TCRdb, the 5' RACE reads were re-called with MiXCR into one record per CDR3 protein. The sample contains roughly 310,000 distinct CDR3 sequences, roughly 3.5% of which appear only once. The material was PBMCs, obtained on the day of the yellow fever booster vaccination. The source of these receptors is a man aged 18-30 years who received the YFV17D yellow fever vaccine.

This clonotype has more than one count but fewer than ten. The V and J genes are TRBV6-2 or TRBV6-3 and TRBJ2-1; D might be TRBD2 (5 bases). Trimming stripped 6 bases from V and 13 bases from J, with 19 bases between. CDR3 length equals 13 residues. Germline V gene lookup returns CDR1 MNHEY and CDR2 SVGEGT. The CDR3 region has the DNA TGTGCCAGCAGCCGTGACTCCACGGCGGGTCAGTTCTTC. Translation: CASSRDSTAGQFF.

This clonotype appeared many times. The chain carries TRBV5-1 and TRBJ2-3, with 8 nucleotides matching TRBD1. Germline values: CDR1 SGHRS, CDR2 YFSETQ. CDR3 length: 15 residues. Trimming at V came to 3 bases and at J to 4 bases, leaving 7 bases not matched to a gene. The DNA of the CDR3 is TGCGCCAGCAGCTGGGACAGGAGCATAGCAGATACGCAGTATTTT. It encodes CASSWDRSIADTQYF. The full variable domain, with the rest looked up from reference TRBV5-1 and TRBJ2-3, is KAGVTQTPRYLIKTRGQQVTLSCSPISGHRSVSWYQQTPGQGLQFLFEYFSETQRNKGNFPGRFSGRQFSNSRSEMNVSTLELGDSALYLCASSWDRSIADTQYFGPGTRLTVL.

This clonotype was observed a few times. The J gene is TRBJ2-7, the V gene TRBV10-3; 9 bases agree with TRBD1. CDR1 is ENHRY and CDR2 is SYGVKD in the germline V gene. The CDR3 has 15 amino acids. V trimming: 2 bases; J trimming: 0 bases; junction bases outside the gene matches: 2. CDR3 sequence (DNA): TGTGCCATCAGTGAGGGGACAGGGAGCTCCTACGAGCAGTACGTC. Its protein is CAISEGTGSSYEQYV.

This chain connects TRBV5-1 to TRBJ2-5, with TRBD1 matching 10 bases. Per the germline V gene, CDR1 is SGHRS and CDR2 is YFSETQ. The trim removed 4 bases at V and 5 bases at J, leaving 5 bases unmatched. CDR3 length equals 14 residues. The CDR3 region has the DNA TGCGCCAGCAGCCCGTGGACAGGGGGTGAGACCCAGTACTTC. Protein sequence: CASSPWTGGETQYF.

There are many counts of this clonotype. The genes are TRBV5-1 and TRBJ2-5, with D tentatively TRBD1 (5 bases). The CDR3 length is 14 residues. With 0 bases removed from V and 0 bases from J, the gap between germline ends came to 6 bases. CDR1 and CDR2 from the germline V gene are SGHRS and YFSETQ. The CDR3 DNA reads TGCGCCAGCAGCTTGGACAGGAACCAAGAGACCCAGTACTTC. Amino acids: CASSLDRNQETQYF.

CDR3 in DNA: TGTGCCAGCAGCGGCCGGGGTGCGGGGAACAATGAGCAGTTCTTC. Amino acids: CASSGRGAGNNEQFF. The chain joins TRBV13 to TRBJ2-1; D is perhaps TRBD2 (6 bases). The length of the CDR3 is 15 residues. Germline-derived CDR1 and CDR2 are PRHDT and FYEKMQ (reference sequence). With 5 bases removed from V and 5 bases from J, the gap between germline ends came to 16 bases.

This clonotype was observed at least ten times. The V gene is TRBV12-3 or TRBV12-4, the J gene TRBJ1-2; TRBD1 is a possible D gene (5 bases). Trimming removed 6 bases at V and 4 bases at J, with 15 bases between. There are 14 residues in the CDR3. The CDR3 nucleotides are TGTGCCAGCAGACCTAACACCGGGGGCTATGGCTACACCTTC. Translated: CASRPNTGGYGYTF.

This clonotype came up a few times. The V call is TRBV19, the J call TRBJ2-2, with 13 bases fitting TRBD2. The trim removed 5 bases at V and 1 base at J, leaving 10 bases unmatched. Germline CDR1 is LNHDA and CDR2 is SQIVND (reference sequence). CDR3 length: 19 amino acids. The CDR3 loop is CASSSGWGLAGLNTGELFF. CDR3 DNA sequence: TGTGCCAGTAGTTCCGGCTGGGGACTAGCGGGATTGAACACCGGGGAGCTGTTTTTT.

This chain uses TRBV7-9 with TRBJ2-3; D assignment may be TRBD1 or TRBD2 (5 bases each). The V gene lost 5 bases and the J gene lost 5 bases, with 8 bases spanning the gap. The CDR3 runs 12 residues. CDR1 is SEHNR, CDR2 FQNEAQ, per germline (reference sequence). The CDR3 DNA is TGTGCCAGCAGCAGGGACCAAGATACGCAGTATTTT. Translation: CASSRDQDTQYF.

For the CDR3, the DNA is TGTGCCAGCAGCTTGGGGGCTAGCGGGGGGGCCAAGGATACGCAGTATTTT. It is translated as CASSLGASGGAKDTQYF. The rearrangement joins TRBV5-4 to TRBJ2-3; the match to TRBD2 covers 12 bases. Unmatched junction bases numbered 8, after V lost 0 bases and J lost 6 bases. The CDR3 runs to 17 residues. Germline V gene lookup returns CDR1 SGHNT and CDR2 YYREEE (reference sequence).

This clonotype has more than one count but fewer than ten. This CDR3 is CASSPRLQLVPYEQYF. As DNA, the CDR3 is TGTGCCAGCTCACCCCGTTTACAGCTGGTGCCCTACGAGCAGTACTTC. The J gene is TRBJ2-7, the V gene TRBV18, with unresolved D. Trimming removed 3 bases from V and 2 bases from J, with 17 bases in between. The CDR3 sequence is 16 residues long. In germline, CDR1 is KGHSH, CDR2 LQKENI.

This clonotype turned up a few times. The chain uses TRBV29-1 and TRBJ1-6; TRBD1 matches 7 bases. Germline CDR1 is SQVTM and CDR2 is ANQGSEA. Germline trimming cut 5 bases from V and 1 base from J; bases unmatched to any gene: 14. This CDR3 spans 18 amino acids. The chain's CDR3 is CSVIQIGGAGSYNSPLHF. The CDR3 coding sequence is TGCAGCGTTATACAGATAGGGGGCGCAGGGTCCTATAATTCACCCCTCCACTTT.

Comments on this clonotype: This could be a read error, since a much larger clone is one nucleotide away. The J gene is TRBJ2-1, the V gene TRBV7-2; TRBD2 might be the D (5 bases). CDR3 length: 12 residues. Germline CDR1 reads SGHTA; CDR2 reads FQGNSA. The CDR3 sequence: CAGSLARVVQFF. Here the CDR3 DNA reads TGTGCCGGCAGCTTAGCGCGGGTTGTGCAGTTCTTC. Complete variable domain (other parts from reference TRBV7-2 and TRBJ2-1): GAGVSQSPSNKVTEKGKDVELRCDPISGHTALYWYRQSLGQGLEFLIYFQGNSAPDKSGLPSDRFSAERTGGSVSTLTIQRTQQEDSAVYLCAGSLARVVQFFGPGTRLTVL.

There are a few counts of this clonotype. This chain joins TRBV9 and TRBJ2-5; 12 bases line up with TRBD2. This CDR3 has 18 residues. Germline assignment: CDR1 SGDLS and CDR2 YYNGEE. The junction had 10 bases not matched to a gene; V was cut back by 2 bases and J by 2 bases. The CDR3 reads CASSVRASGGAGQETQYF. The CDR3 bases are TGTGCCAGCAGCGTCAGGGCTAGCGGGGGGGCGGGTCAAGAGACCCAGTACTTC.

In this sample, this clonotype turned up many times. The chain carries TRBV29-1 and TRBJ1-5, with D unclear. V was trimmed by 5 bases and J by 7 bases, leaving 15 bases between them. CDR3 size: 13 residues. Per the germline V gene, CDR1 is SQVTM and CDR2 is ANQGSEA. The CDR3 sequence is CSVTETISQPQHF. CDR3 sequence (DNA): TGCAGCGTTACCGAGACGATATCGCAGCCCCAGCATTTT.

This clonotype turned up a few times. The chain recombines TRBV7-2 with TRBJ2-7; 8 bases are a match to TRBD1. This CDR3 contains 15 residues. Trimming at V came to 1 base and at J to 4 bases, leaving 6 bases not matched to a gene. Germline CDR1 is SGHTA and CDR2 is FQGNSA. For the CDR3, the DNA is TGTGCCAGCAGCTTAGACCACGGACAGGGATACGAGCAGTACGTC. Protein sequence: CASSLDHGQGYEQYV.

This clonotype was recorded many times. The chain is built from TRBV6-6 and TRBJ1-4; possibly TRBD1 for D (6 bases). Germline assignment: CDR1 MNHNY and CDR2 SVGAGI (reference sequence). CDR3 length: 15 residues. V shed 7 bases and J shed 10 bases, with 22 bases lying between them. CDR3 nucleotides: TGTGCCAGCACCGCCGACCGGACAGTTTTGGCAAAACTGTTTTTT. Its protein is CASTADRTVLAKLFF.

The sample holds many counts of this clonotype. This chain uses TRBV5-1 with TRBJ1-2; D is unclear. Per germline, CDR1 SGHRS and CDR2 YFSETQ. This CDR3 region has 14 residues. V was shortened by 0 bases and J by 0 bases, with 6 bases between the two germline ends. CDR3 sequence: CASSLEQTNYGYTF. The CDR3 DNA reads TGCGCCAGCAGCTTGGAACAGACTAACTATGGCTACACCTTC.

In its sample, this clonotype was seen a few times. V usage is TRBV5-1 and J usage is TRBJ2-1; 7 bases agree with TRBD2. This CDR3 has 16 residues. V lost 6 bases, J lost 2 bases, and 11 bases stayed unmatched. Germline-derived CDR1 and CDR2 are SGHRS and YFSETQ. The DNA for the CDR3 is TGCGCCAGCACCCCTTGGGGGGGGGAACCCTACAATGAGCAGTTCTTC. It codes for CASTPWGGEPYNEQFF.

This clonotype was seen ten or more times. The gene calls are TRBV4-3 and TRBJ2-3; the match to TRBD2 covers 8 bases. CDR1 and CDR2 from the germline V gene are LGHNA and YSLEER. The V and J ends lost 2 bases and 0 bases, in that order; junction bases with no gene match: 10. The CDR3 length is 18 residues. Here the CDR3 reads CASSQLRISGVSTDTQYF. The CDR3 DNA is TGCGCCAGCAGCCAACTACGCATTAGCGGGGTTAGCACAGATACGCAGTATTTT.

This clonotype was seen ten or more times. J is TRBJ1-2 and V is TRBV11-2, with D hard to call. The CDR3 runs 13 residues. Germline CDR1 reads SGHAT; CDR2 reads FQNNGV. Trimming cost V 5 bases and J 4 bases, with 11 bases left between them. CDR3 in DNA: TGTGCCAGCAGCCAAGTCACGAGCTATGGCTACACCTTC. Protein sequence: CASSQVTSYGYTF.

This clonotype has more than one count but fewer than ten. The rearrangement links TRBV27 to TRBJ2-2; D remains unclear. The CDR3 spans 12 residues. Per the germline V gene, CDR1 is MNHEY and CDR2 is SMNVEV (reference sequence). Trimming removed 4 bases from V and 5 bases from J, with 5 bases in between. CDR3 residues: CASSWWTGELFF. The CDR3 DNA reads as TGTGCCAGCAGTTGGTGGACCGGGGAGCTGTTTTTT.

This clonotype has at least ten counts. V and J are TRBV7-3 and TRBJ2-1; TRBD2 matches 9 bases. The CDR3 length is 16 residues. Germline CDR1 and CDR2: SGHTA and FQGTGA. V was clipped by 5 bases and J by 5 bases; unmatched bases: 10. The CDR3 protein is CASSAGGASGDNEQFF. CDR3 DNA sequence: TGTGCCAGCAGCGCCGGGGGGGCTAGCGGGGACAATGAGCAGTTCTTC.

The rearrangement links TRBV28 to TRBJ2-1, with 9 nucleotides matching TRBD2. V was clipped by 5 bases and J by 6 bases; unmatched bases: 8. CDR1 and CDR2 (germline): MDHEN, SYDVKM. The CDR3 spans 15 residues. CDR3 sequence: CASSHDPTSGNEQFF. The CDR3 DNA follows: TGTGCCAGCAGTCATGACCCGACTAGCGGCAATGAGCAGTTCTTC. Based on the CDR3 plus reference TRBV28 and TRBJ2-1, the full variable domain is DVKVTQSSRYLVKRTGEKVFLECVQDMDHENMFWYRQDPGLGLRLIYFSYDVKMKEKGDIPEGYSVSREKKERFSLILESASTNQTSMYLCASSHDPTSGNEQFFGPGTRLTVL.

This clonotype was detected only a few times. The chain combines TRBV7-9 with TRBJ2-5, with 10 nucleotides matching TRBD2. Germline V lookup: CDR1 SEHNR, CDR2 FQNEAQ (reference sequence). Trimming removed 2 bases from V and 5 bases from J; junction bases left unmatched: 8. This CDR3 contains 16 residues. DNA for the CDR3: TGTGCCAGCAGCTTATTTACTAGCGGGGTGCGGGAGACCCAGTACTTC. It is translated as CASSLFTSGVRETQYF.

This clonotype was counted many times. The chain links TRBV5-6 to TRBJ2-3; TRBD2 matches 7 bases. Germline V lookup: CDR1 SGHDT, CDR2 YYEEEE. V shed 4 bases, J shed 7 bases, and the junction held 3 bases outside the gene matches. The CDR3 has 12 residues. CDR3: CASSRAGNTQYF. The DNA of the CDR3 is TGTGCCAGCAGCCGAGCGGGGAATACGCAGTATTTT.

V and J are TRBV20-1 and TRBJ2-2; 8 positions match TRBD1. CDR1 is DFQATT and CDR2 is SNEGSKA in the germline V gene (reference sequence). The CDR3 is 14 residues long. V shed 2 bases, J shed 6 bases, and the junction held 5 bases outside the gene matches. CDR3 residues: CSARRTGPAGELFF. The DNA of the CDR3 is TGCAGTGCTAGAAGGACAGGGCCGGCCGGGGAGCTGTTTTTT.

In its sample, this clonotype was seen many times. The chain uses TRBV28 and TRBJ2-1; 9 bases fit TRBD2. Trimming took 2 bases from V and 8 from J; bases not matched to a gene: 10. Germline lookup yields CDR1 MDHEN and CDR2 SYDVKM. The CDR3 length is 16 residues. This CDR3 reads CASSLQGGGALDEQFF. As DNA, the CDR3 is TGTGCCAGCAGTTTACAAGGCGGGGGGGCTCTGGATGAGCAGTTCTTC.

This clonotype appeared a few times. The chain carries TRBV5-1 and TRBJ2-7; D is possibly TRBD2 (6 bases). The ends were cut back, 4 bases at V and 3 bases at J, with 17 bases in the middle. This CDR3 contains 15 residues. The germline V gene encodes CDR1 SGHRS and CDR2 YFSETQ. CDR3 sequence reads: CASSPAAGLDYEQYF. In DNA, the CDR3 is TGCGCCAGCAGCCCTGCGGCGGGGTTAGACTACGAGCAGTACTTC.

This clonotype appeared a few times. The V gene is TRBV6-5, the J gene TRBJ1-2; D may be TRBD1 (6 bases). Germline CDR1 and CDR2: MNHEY and SVGAGI. V shed 10 bases and J shed 5 bases, with 11 bases lying between them. The CDR3 covers 11 residues. CDR3 DNA sequence: TGTGCCACTCACAGGGAGTATGGCTACACCTTC. Translation gives CATHREYGYTF.

This clonotype was recorded many times. The chain joins TRBV9 to TRBJ2-5; possibly TRBD2 for D (6 bases). Germline lookup yields CDR1 SGDLS and CDR2 YYNGEE. The CDR3 extends over 17 amino acids. V dropped 4 bases and J dropped 6 bases, with 25 bases sitting between them. CDR3 region: CASSPGTGDLGRKTQYF. Here the CDR3 DNA reads TGTGCCAGCAGCCCGGGGACGGGAGACCTTGGGCGTAAGACCCAGTACTTC.

This clonotype has a count of ten or more. This chain uses TRBV7-2 with TRBJ1-1; D unclear. Germline CDR1 SGHTA, CDR2 FQGNSA. This CDR3 has 14 amino acids. V lost 1 base and J 0 bases, leaving 6 bases between the germline ends. The CDR3 here is CASSLVILNTEAFF. CDR3 DNA: TGTGCCAGCAGCTTAGTGATCTTGAACACTGAAGCTTTCTTT.